The rows below give T cell receptor beta chains drawn from one sample of a study of T cell changes during pregnancy in multiple sclerosis. The repertoire was sequenced with immunoSEQ multiplex PCR; TCRdb's copy has only in-frame clones and lacks some. In the table there are tens of thousands of clones, roughly 92% of which are singletons. The source material was peripheral blood, sampled in the second trimester of pregnancy. These receptors were obtained from a female donor with multiple sclerosis, enrolled in a pregnancy study. The CDR3 runs from the conserved cysteine through the conserved F or W. The order of the fields is D gene, clone size, V gene, J gene, CDR3 length, CDR3 DNA, CDR3 protein. A D gene is named only where the DNA matches it firmly. Clone size is given for some rows only: seen once, a few or many times, or a class if the clone is expanded.

>TRBD1|NA|TRBV15|TRBJ1-2|18
TGTGCCACCAGCAGGGGGTCAGGGGGCCCCCCTCTTAACTATGGCTACACCTTC
CATSRGSGGPPLNYGYTF
>NA|NA|TRBV6-5|TRBJ1-1|14
TGTGCCAGCAGGAACAGGGAAATGAACACTGAAGCTTTCTTT
CASRNREMNTEAFF
>TRBD1|NA|TRBV28|TRBJ2-2|18
TGTGCCAGCAGTTCAAGCGAAACCGGGACAGCGAACACCGGGGAGCTGTTTTTT
CASSSSETGTANTGELFF
>NA|NA|TRBV5-1|TRBJ2-3|11
TGCGCCAGCAGCTCCGAGGATACGCAGTATTTT
CASSSEDTQYF
>TRBD2|NA|TRBV7-9|TRBJ2-1|15
TGTGCCAGCAGCTTAACAACGGGGGAGGGCAATGAGCAGTTCTTC
CASSLTTGEGNEQFF
>TRBD1|NA|TRBV12-5|TRBJ2-3|13
TGTGCTAGTGGTGGGACAGCCCTAGATACGCAGTATTTT
CASGGTALDTQYF
>NA|NA|TRBV7-2|TRBJ1-2|15
TGTGCCAGCAGCTTGGAAGAGACACCCCTCAATGGCTACACCTTC
CASSLEETPLNGYTF
>NA|NA|TRBV4-3|TRBJ2-7|15
TGCGCCAGCAGCCAAGATGCGGAGGTCTCGTACGAGCAGTACTTC
CASSQDAEVSYEQYF
>TRBD1|NA|TRBV28|TRBJ1-5|14
TGTGCCAGCAGTTTATTACAGGGGCGTCAGCCCCAGCATTTT
CASSLLQGRQPQHF
>TRBD2|NA|TRBV15|TRBJ2-1|16
TGTGCCACCAGCAGAGGGGGACTAGCCCTTTACAATGAGCAGTTCTTC
CATSRGGLALYNEQFF
>NA|NA|TRBV6-1|TRBJ1-1|14
TGTGCCAGCACCATAAACAGGGTAAACACTGAAGCTTTCTTT
CASTINRVNTEAFF
>TRBD1|NA|TRBV6-6|TRBJ2-7|12
TGTGCCAGCAGTTACACAGGGGACCGGCAGTACTTC
CASSYTGDRQYF
>TRBD2|NA|TRBV27|TRBJ2-1|17
TGTGCCAGCAGTTTATCTGGGACTAGCGGGACATACAATGAGCAGTTCTTC
CASSLSGTSGTYNEQFF
>NA|NA|TRBV5-1|TRBJ2-3|16
TGCGCCAGCAGCTTGGCGGGGACAAGATACACAGATACGCAGTATTTT
CASSLAGTRYTDTQYF
>TRBD1|NA|TRBV29-1|TRBJ2-7|13
TGCAGCGCGACAGGGGGCTTAAGTTCCGAGCAGTACTTC
CSATGGLSSEQYF
>TRBD1|NA|TRBV4-3|TRBJ2-1|21
TGCGCCAGCAGCCAACGGCGCGGGACAGGGCTTTTTATAGGCTCCTACAATGAGCAGTTCTTC
CASSQRRGTGLFIGSYNEQFF
>TRBD2|NA|TRBV5-1|TRBJ2-1|15
TGCGCCAGCAGCCCTAGCGGGGTCTCCTACAATGAGCAGTTCTTC
CASSPSGVSYNEQFF
>TRBD1|NA|TRBV6-6|TRBJ2-5|16
TGTGCCAGCAGTTACTTTGGGACAGCCGGCCAAGAGACCCAGTACTTC
CASSYFGTAGQETQYF
>NA|NA|TRBV23-1|TRBJ1-1|14
TGCGCCAGACCGGGCGGGCCATCGAACACTGAAGCTTTCTTT
CARPGGPSNTEAFF
>NA|NA|TRBV19|TRBJ2-2|15
TGTGCCAGTAGTATAGTACAGAAAAACACCGGGGAGCTGTTTTTT
CASSIVQKNTGELFF
>NA|NA|TRBV6-1|TRBJ1-5|17
TGTGCCAGCAGTGAAGTAAGGGGGGGGTATAGCAATCAGCCCCAGCATTTT
CASSEVRGGYSNQPQHF
>NA|NA|TRBV18|TRBJ2-1|15
TGTGCCAGCTCACCACGTCGGACAGAATCGTATGAGCAGTTCTTC
CASSPRRTESYEQFF
>TRBD2|NA|TRBV11-2|TRBJ2-7|16
TGTGCCAGCAGCTTAGCCGGGGGGGGCCGCTCCTACGAGCAGTACTTC
CASSLAGGGRSYEQYF
>NA|NA|TRBV11-3|TRBJ2-5|14
TGTGCCAGCAGCTTAGAATGGGGGCAGGAGACCCAGTACTTC
CASSLEWGQETQYF
>NA|NA|TRBV11-3|TRBJ1-6|15
TGTGCCAGCAGCTTAGATGGGAGTTATAATTCACCCCTCCACTTT
CASSLDGSYNSPLHF
>NA|NA|TRBV5-4|TRBJ2-5|13
TGTGCCAGCAGCCCTACGTGGGCAGAGACCCAGTACTTC
CASSPTWAETQYF
>TRBD2|NA|TRBV9|TRBJ2-4|17
TGTGCCAGCAGCCCAAGGGGTAGCGGGACCTTCGGGAACATTCAGTACTTC
CASSPRGSGTFGNIQYF
>NA|NA|TRBV13|TRBJ1-6|16
TGTGCCAGCAGCTTATCACACCCAAAAAAGGGGTCACCCCTCCACTTT
CASSLSHPKKGSPLHF
>TRBD2|NA|TRBV5-8|TRBJ2-7|15
TGTGCCAGCAGCTTGGGTCTAGCGGGAAGCTACGAGCAGTACTTC
CASSLGLAGSYEQYF
>TRBD2|NA|TRBV11-3|TRBJ2-1|16
TGTGCCAGCAGCCGGGGGGAGACAGTGATTTACAATGAGCAGTTCTTC
CASSRGETVIYNEQFF
>NA|NA|TRBV7-2|TRBJ1-5|13
TGTGCCAGCAGCTTATTAGAGTATCAGCCCCAGCATTTT
CASSLLEYQPQHF
>NA|once|TRBV6-1|TRBJ2-3|16
TGTGCCAGCAGTGAAGTTCTATCGGGGGGCACAGATACGCAGTATTTT
CASSEVLSGGTDTQYF
>TRBD1|NA|TRBV28|TRBJ1-1|13
TGTGCCACTCGACCAGGACAGGGTACTGAAGCTTTCTTT
CATRPGQGTEAFF
>NA|NA|TRBV5-1|TRBJ1-4|14
TGCGCCAGCAGCTTAGACAGCCCCAATGAAAAACTGTTTTTT
CASSLDSPNEKLFF
>TRBD1|NA|TRBV5-1|TRBJ2-1|17
TGCGCCAGCAGCCTGCAGGGGGCTTCCCGCTCCTACAATGAGCAGTTCTTC
CASSLQGASRSYNEQFF
>TRBD1|NA|TRBV9|TRBJ1-1|16
TGTGCCAGCAGCGCGCTGGGACAGACGATGAACACTGAAGCTTTCTTT
CASSALGQTMNTEAFF
>TRBD2|once|TRBV27|TRBJ2-3|18
TGTGCCAGCAGTGTTGGGACTAGCGGGGGGGCCCTAACAGATACGCAGTATTTT
CASSVGTSGGALTDTQYF
>NA|NA|TRBV19|TRBJ1-5|12
TGTGCCAGTAGTATTAGTCATCAGCCCCAGCATTTT
CASSISHQPQHF
>TRBD1|few|TRBV6-5|TRBJ1-2|12
TGTGCCAGCAGTTTAGACAGGGATGGCTACACCTTC
CASSLDRDGYTF
>NA|NA|TRBV28|TRBJ2-5|15
TGTGCCAGCAGTTTAGGCTCACAGTACCAAGAGACCCAGTACTTC
CASSLGSQYQETQYF
>NA|NA|TRBV5-4|TRBJ2-1|17
TGTGCCAGCGGCCACGACGGCGCGGGACAGATCTACAATGAGCAGTTCTTC
CASGHDGAGQIYNEQFF
>TRBD2|NA|TRBV4-1|TRBJ2-5|16
TGCGCCAGCAGCCTTACACTAGCGGGAGGGCTATCGTACCAGTACTTC
CASSLTLAGGLSYQYF
>NA|NA|TRBV4-1|TRBJ2-7|15
TGCGCCAGCAGCCAAGAAGGGGACATAGGCTACGAGCAGTACTTC
CASSQEGDIGYEQYF
>NA|NA|TRBV7-2|TRBJ1-2|14
TGTGCCAGCAGCTTAGATTCCGGGAGCTATGGCTACACCTTC
CASSLDSGSYGYTF
>NA|NA|TRBV10-3|TRBJ2-7|14
TGTGCCATCAGTGGAGAGGGTAGCTCCTACGAGCAGTACTTC
CAISGEGSSYEQYF
>NA|NA|TRBV5-1|TRBJ2-7|13
TGCGCCAGCAGCGTTGGAGCGGGCTACGAGCAGTACTTC
CASSVGAGYEQYF
>NA|NA|TRBV7-9|TRBJ2-1|16
TGTGCCAGCAGGGCTTCGGAGAGCGACTACTACAATGAGCAGTTCTTC
CASRASESDYYNEQFF